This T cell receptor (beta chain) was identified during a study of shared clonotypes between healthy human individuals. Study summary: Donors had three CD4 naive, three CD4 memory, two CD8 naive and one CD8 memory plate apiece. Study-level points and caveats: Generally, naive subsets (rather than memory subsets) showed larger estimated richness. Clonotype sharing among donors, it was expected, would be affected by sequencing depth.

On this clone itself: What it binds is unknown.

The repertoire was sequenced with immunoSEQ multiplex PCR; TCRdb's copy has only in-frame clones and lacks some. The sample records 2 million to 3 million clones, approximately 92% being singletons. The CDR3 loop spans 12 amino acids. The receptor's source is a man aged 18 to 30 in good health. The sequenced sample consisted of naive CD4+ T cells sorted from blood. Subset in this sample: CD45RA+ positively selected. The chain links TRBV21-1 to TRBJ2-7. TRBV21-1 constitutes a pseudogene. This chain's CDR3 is CASRGAYYEQYF. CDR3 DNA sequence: TGTGCCAGCCGAGGGGCTTACTACGAGCAGTACTTC.